These 2 T cell receptor beta chains share one sample of origin, sequenced in a study of post-analysis software for immune sequencing data. General study points: A few TRBV segments (TRBV5-6, TRBV5-1 and TRBV20-1 among them) occurred more frequently in patients than in controls.

Each TCR beta cDNA library carried unique molecular identifiers. MiXCR, applied by TCRdb to the PCR reads, yields one record per CDR3 protein. The table records roughly 870,000 distinct CDR3 sequences, approximately 57% of them present only once. Antigen specificity for these receptors is unknown. Sequenced: blood. Receptor source: a girl under 18 with multiple sclerosis.

Comments on this clonotype: Germline and junction disagree at one end, which may indicate a read error. This chain links TRBV29-1 with TRBJ2-5; TRBD1 matches 8 bases. Germline V CDR1 and CDR2: SQVTM, ANQGSEA. This CDR3 is built from 14 residues. CDR3 nucleotide sequence: TGCAGCGCCGCTTGGACAGGGCTCCCCTACGAGCAGGACTTC. Protein product: CSAAWTGLPYEQDF.

The chain carries TRBV7-6 and TRBJ2-2, with a tentative D call TRBD1 (6 bases). V shed 0 bases and J shed 3 bases, with 14 bases lying between them. The CDR3 length is 17 residues. Germline CDR1 is SGHVS and CDR2 is FNYEAQ. The CDR3 bases are TGTGCCAGCAGCTTAGCGGGGGCGCTAGGGCACACCGGGGAGCTGTTTTTT. This gives the protein CASSLAGALGHTGELFF.